The rows below give T cell receptor beta chains drawn from one sample of a study of spatial heterogeneity in lung cancer. TCRdb fed the 5' RACE reads into MiXCR, producing one record per CDR3 protein. The sample lists about 3,600 distinct CDR3 sequences, roughly 4% occurring once. The input for sequencing was lung tumor tissue, taken at surgery. Receptors originate from a male donor with early-stage non-small cell lung cancer. The CDR3 runs from the conserved cysteine through the conserved F or W. A D gene is named only where the DNA matches it firmly. A row's size may be missing; if present it is once, few, many or a size class.

DNA | CDR3 | size | J | V | length | D
TGTGCCAGCAGCTTAGGGACAGGGGTCCAAGAGACCCAGTACTTC | CASSLGTGVQETQYF | many | TRBJ2-5 | TRBV7-9 | 15 | TRBD1
TGCAGTGCTCAAGTAGGACCAGGTGGAAACACCATATATTTT | CSAQVGPGGNTIYF | medium-sized | TRBJ1-3 | TRBV20-1 | 14 | -
TGTGCCAGCAGCCAAGACCAGGGGGAGGGGCAGCCCCAGCATTTT | CASSQDQGEGQPQHF | many | TRBJ1-5 | TRBV3-1 | 15 | TRBD1
TGTGCCAGCTCGACGGGTATCAAGTATGGCTACACCTTC | CASSTGIKYGYTF | many | TRBJ1-2 | TRBV11-1 | 13 | -
TGTGCCAGCAGCCCCCACCCCGGCGGAAGAAACTATGGCTACACCTTC | CASSPHPGGRNYGYTF | many | TRBJ1-2 | TRBV12-3/TRBV12-4 | 16 | -
TGTGCCAGCGGGTCCGACAGGTTCTACAATGAGCAGTTCTTC | CASGSDRFYNEQFF | medium-sized | TRBJ2-1 | TRBV6-2/TRBV6-3 | 14 | -
TGTGCCAGCAGCTCCCGGGACAGGGAGAATTACAATGAGCAGTTCTTC | CASSSRDRENYNEQFF | large | TRBJ2-1 | TRBV7-9 | 16 | TRBD1
TGTGCCAGCTCACCACCAGGGAGGGGCACAGATACGCAGTATTTT | CASSPPGRGTDTQYF | many | TRBJ2-3 | TRBV18 | 15 | TRBD2
TGTGCCAGCAGCCCGCCGGGACTAGCGGGGGGCCCTGCGAACACCGGGGAGCTGTTTTTT | CASSPPGLAGGPANTGELFF | medium-sized | TRBJ2-2 | TRBV7-3 | 20 | TRBD2
TGCAGCGTTGGATACGAGGGAGACGGCGTTCGAGGCTACACCTTC | CSVGYEGDGVRGYTF | many | TRBJ1-2 | TRBV29-1 | 15 | -
TGTGCCAGTAGTATAGTCGGGACAGGGAACTACGAGCAGTACTTC | CASSIVGTGNYEQYF | many | TRBJ2-7 | TRBV19 | 15 | TRBD1
TGTGCCAGCAGCCCGGGAGTCTACAATGAGCAGTTCTTC | CASSPGVYNEQFF | - | TRBJ2-1 | TRBV7-2 | 13 | -
TGTGCCACCTGGCGAGGACAGCACACAGATACGCAGTATTTT | CATWRGQHTDTQYF | medium-sized | TRBJ2-3 | TRBV2 | 14 | -
TGTGCCAGCAGCCAGCGGGGGAGCTATGGCTACACCTTC | CASSQRGSYGYTF | many | TRBJ1-2 | TRBV7-8 | 13 | -
TGTGCCAGCAGCTTAGGACAGACGAATTCACCCCTCCACTTT | CASSLGQTNSPLHF | many | TRBJ1-6 | TRBV11-1 | 14 | -
TGTGCCACCAGTGACCGATCAGGGTTCGGAGAGACCCAGTACTTC | CATSDRSGFGETQYF | many | TRBJ2-5 | TRBV24-1 | 15 | -
TGTGCCAGTAGTTGGCGGGGGGCGCGGAGGGCCGGGGAGCTGTTTTTT | CASSWRGARRAGELFF | - | TRBJ2-2 | TRBV19 | 16 | TRBD2
TGTGCCAGCAGAATGGGGGGGACGAACTCCTACAATGAGCAGTTCTTC | CASRMGGTNSYNEQFF | many | TRBJ2-1 | TRBV28 | 16 | TRBD2
TGTGCCACCAGTGAGAATCGTCAGGGGATTCGGACAGATACGCAGTATTTT | CATSENRQGIRTDTQYF | medium-sized | TRBJ2-3 | TRBV24-1 | 17 | -
TGTGCCAGCAGCTTTGGAGGGGTTTATGAAGATACGCAGTATTTT | CASSFGGVYEDTQYF | medium-sized | TRBJ2-3 | TRBV7-3 | 15 | -
TGCAGTGCTGAAAGAACAGGGTTCGACTACGAGCAGTACTTC | CSAERTGFDYEQYF | - | TRBJ2-7 | TRBV20-1 | 14 | -
TGTGCCAGCAGTACCCCGGGCGGGGGGGGCCTAGTGGAGCAGTACTTC | CASSTPGGGGLVEQYF | large | TRBJ2-7 | TRBV28 | 16 | TRBD2
TGTGCCAGCAGCTTCGCGCAAGGACTAGCGGGAGGAGGCACCGGGGAGCTGTTTTTT | CASSFAQGLAGGGTGELFF | medium-sized | TRBJ2-2 | TRBV11-2 | 19 | TRBD2
TGTGCCAGCAGCCTCCGAGGGGGAAGTAGGTTCAATGAGCAGTTCTTC | CASSLRGGSRFNEQFF | medium-sized | TRBJ2-1 | TRBV13 | 16 | -
TGTGCCATCAGTGGACGGTTGAACACTGAAGCTTTCTTT | CAISGRLNTEAFF | - | TRBJ1-1 | TRBV10-3 | 13 | -
TGCGCCAGCAGCTTGGGCAGCCAAGAGACCCAGTACTTC | CASSLGSQETQYF | medium-sized | TRBJ2-5 | TRBV5-1 | 13 | -
TGTGCCAGCAGCCCTACAGGGAATGAGCAGTACTTC | CASSPTGNEQYF | medium-sized | TRBJ2-7 | TRBV7-6 | 12 | -
TGCAGTGCCGGAGGGCCTTTGGGCGGGGAGCTGTTTTTT | CSAGGPLGGELFF | medium-sized | TRBJ2-2 | TRBV20-1 | 13 | -
TGTGCCAGCAGGATATCGTCAGGGCTGGGACAAGCAGATGAGCAGTTCTTC | CASRISSGLGQADEQFF | - | TRBJ2-1 | TRBV11-2 | 17 | -
TGTGCCAGCAGTGAAGGGAGGGGATGGACTGAAGCTTTCTTT | CASSEGRGWTEAFF | few | TRBJ1-1 | TRBV2 | 14 | -